The 10 T cell receptor beta chains below all came from one sample that was sequenced in a study of blood T cells in healthy people across ages. A second PCR of about 7 to 12 cycles used a sample-barcoded 5' primer and a J-beta primer mix. TCRdb redid the calling of the 5' RACE reads with MiXCR, one entry per CDR3 protein. The repertoire holds 500,000 to 550,000 distinct CDR3 sequences, with 24% as singletons. These same records also appear under a second study, on T cells of mothers and their children.

Source material: blood. All receptors derive from a boy aged 5-17 years in good health.

The rearrangement links TRBV27 to TRBJ2-2; no reliable D call. CDR3 size: 14 residues. V was pared by 3 bases and J by 4 bases, with 9 bases between. Germline V gene data show CDR1 as MNHEY and CDR2 as SMNVEV (reference sequence). CDR3 protein: CASSFGPITGELFF. The CDR3 DNA reads as TGTGCCAGCAGTTTTGGACCGATCACCGGGGAGCTGTTTTTT.

This chain connects TRBV6-5 to TRBJ2-3, with D unresolved. The CDR3 extends over 14 amino acids. Germline V lookup: CDR1 MNHEY, CDR2 SVGAGI. Trimming stripped 9 bases from V and 2 bases from J, with 15 bases between. The CDR3 DNA is TGTGCCAGTCACCGGGCCCATCTCACAGATACGCAGTATTTT. Protein sequence: CASHRAHLTDTQYF.

The V and J genes are TRBV7-9 and TRBJ2-2, with TRBD2 matching over 8 bases. The germline V gene encodes CDR1 SEHNR and CDR2 FQNEAQ (reference sequence). The trim removed 6 bases at V and 4 bases at J, leaving 4 bases unmatched. This CDR3 is built from 14 residues. CDR3 sequence: CASRSGRGTGELFF. In DNA, the CDR3 is TGTGCCAGCAGGAGCGGGAGAGGCACCGGGGAGCTGTTTTTT.

The chain links TRBV27 to TRBJ2-1; D could derive from TRBD1 or TRBD2 (5 bases each). The V end lost 5 bases, the J end lost 2 bases, and 16 bases lay between the germline ends. This CDR3 region has 16 residues. Germline values: CDR1 MNHEY, CDR2 SMNVEV (reference sequence). The CDR3 loop is CASSPLVSGPYNEQFF. Written as DNA, the CDR3 is TGTGCCAGCAGTCCTCTAGTCTCGGGGCCCTACAATGAGCAGTTCTTC.

In its sample, this clonotype was seen a few times. DNA of the CDR3: TGTGCCAGCAGTTATGACTCCATTAACACCGGGGAGCTGTTTTTT. Translation: CASSYDSINTGELFF. The chain joins TRBV6-5 to TRBJ2-2, with D unresolved. V was cut by 3 bases and J by 2 bases, with 10 bases left in between. The CDR3 is 15 amino acids. Germline-derived CDR1 and CDR2 are MNHEY and SVGAGI.

In its sample, this clonotype was seen a few times. V and J are TRBV12-3 or TRBV12-4 and TRBJ1-1, with 9 bases identical to TRBD1. J gave up 4 bases and V 4 bases, and 7 bases lay outside the gene matches. CDR3 length: 15 amino acids. CDR3 nucleotide sequence: TGTGCCAGCAGTTCGGGACAGGGAGGAGGCACTGAAGCTTTCTTT. This sequence encodes CASSSGQGGGTEAFF.

The V call is TRBV21-1, the J call TRBJ1-2. TRBV21-1 is a pseudogene segment. The CDR3 has 15 residues. CDR3 sequence (DNA): TGTGCCAGCAGCAAAGGGGCATACTCTAACTGTGGCTACACCTTC. It translates to CASSKGAYSNCGYTF.

CDR3: CASSEGLDGEQYF. The CDR3 DNA reads as TGTGCCAGCAGTGAAGGTTTGGATGGCGAGCAGTACTTC. The chain recombines TRBV2 with TRBJ2-7, with D unclear. Trimming removed 1 base at V and 6 bases at J, with 10 bases between. Germline lookup yields CDR1 SNHLY and CDR2 FYNNEI. This CDR3 comprises 13 residues.

V and J are TRBV4-2 and TRBJ2-1; 9 bases match TRBD2. This CDR3 has 20 amino acids. The ends lost 2 bases at V and 4 bases at J; junction bases unmatched: 18. Germline V lookup: CDR1 LGHNA, CDR2 YNFKEQ. The CDR3 region has the DNA TGTGCCAGCAGCCAAAGAGGATTAGCGGGAGATTCGCTAGTTTACAATGAGCAGTTCTTC. This codes for CASSQRGLAGDSLVYNEQFF.

This clonotype was observed a few times. The chain combines TRBV6-2 or TRBV6-3 with TRBJ2-1, with D hard to call. This CDR3 contains 14 residues. CDR1 is MNHEY, CDR2 SVGEGT, per germline. Trimming removed 2 bases from V and 0 bases from J, with 5 bases in between. The CDR3 reads CASSYEVSYNEQFF. CDR3 sequence (DNA): TGTGCCAGCAGTTACGAGGTCTCCTACAATGAGCAGTTCTTC.